The clone carrying this T cell receptor beta chain was seen only a few times. Its antigen remains unidentified. TCRdb fed the 5' RACE reads into MiXCR, producing one record per CDR3 protein. The data show around 52,000 distinct CDR3 sequences, around 10% seen once. The data are from a study of early T cells in non-severe SARS-CoV-2 infection. Looking at the study overall: Bulk RNA isolated from unsorted whole blood underwent sequencing; chains were not paired. General study results and limits: Anti-spike CD8 specificities were favored by VDJdb matching, whose results missed private and CD4 specificities.

This CDR3 has 15 residues. In germline, CDR1 is MNHEY, CDR2 SVGEGT. V dropped 6 bases and J dropped 3; count of bases not matched to a gene: 9. This sequence was found in an adult who was a healthcare worker with PCR-confirmed SARS-CoV-2 infection or an uninfected control (not recorded which). This chain joins TRBV6-2 or TRBV6-3 and TRBJ2-3; TRBD1 aligns across 7 bases. Sequencing was carried out using whole blood. The CDR3: CASRYRGVGTDTQYF. In nucleotides, the CDR3 is TGTGCCAGCAGGTACAGGGGAGTCGGGACAGATACGCAGTATTTT.